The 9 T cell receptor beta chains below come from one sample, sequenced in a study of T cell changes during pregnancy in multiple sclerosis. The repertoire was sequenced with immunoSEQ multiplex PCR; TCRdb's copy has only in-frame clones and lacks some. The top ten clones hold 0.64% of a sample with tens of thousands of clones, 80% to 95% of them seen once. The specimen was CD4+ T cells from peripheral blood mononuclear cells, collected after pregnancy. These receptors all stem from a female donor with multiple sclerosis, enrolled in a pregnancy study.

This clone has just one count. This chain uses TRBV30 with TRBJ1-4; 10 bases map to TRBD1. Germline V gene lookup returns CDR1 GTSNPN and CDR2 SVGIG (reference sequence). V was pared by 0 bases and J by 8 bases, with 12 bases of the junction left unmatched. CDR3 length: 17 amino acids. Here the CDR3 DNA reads TGTGCCTGGAGTGTACTAGGGACAGGGGCTCCGCGGGAAAAACTGTTTTTT. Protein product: CAWSVLGTGAPREKLFF.

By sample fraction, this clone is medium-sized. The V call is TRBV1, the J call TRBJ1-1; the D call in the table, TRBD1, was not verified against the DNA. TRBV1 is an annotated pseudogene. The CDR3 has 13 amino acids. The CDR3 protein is CTSSPFNRSRAFF. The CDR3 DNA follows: TGCACCAGCAGCCCTTTTAACAGGTCCCGAGCTTTCTTT.

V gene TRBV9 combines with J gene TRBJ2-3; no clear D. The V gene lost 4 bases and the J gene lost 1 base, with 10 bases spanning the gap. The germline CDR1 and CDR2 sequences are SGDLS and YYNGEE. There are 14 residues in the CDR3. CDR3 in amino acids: CASSSFSRTDTQYF. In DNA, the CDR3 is TGTGCCAGCAGCTCCTTTAGCCGCACAGATACGCAGTATTTT.

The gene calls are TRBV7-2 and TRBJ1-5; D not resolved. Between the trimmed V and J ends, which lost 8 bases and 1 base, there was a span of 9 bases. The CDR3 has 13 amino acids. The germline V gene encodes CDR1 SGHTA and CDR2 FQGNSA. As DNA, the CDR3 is TGTGCCAGCCGAGGCCCCAGCAATCAGCCCCAGCATTTT. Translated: CASRGPSNQPQHF.

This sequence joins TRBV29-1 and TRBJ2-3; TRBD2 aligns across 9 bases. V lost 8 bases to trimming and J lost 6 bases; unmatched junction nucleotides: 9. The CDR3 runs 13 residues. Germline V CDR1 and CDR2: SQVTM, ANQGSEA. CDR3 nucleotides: TGCAGCCGTAGGGCGGGGGGGGTGGATACGCAGTATTTT. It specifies CSRRAGGVDTQYF.

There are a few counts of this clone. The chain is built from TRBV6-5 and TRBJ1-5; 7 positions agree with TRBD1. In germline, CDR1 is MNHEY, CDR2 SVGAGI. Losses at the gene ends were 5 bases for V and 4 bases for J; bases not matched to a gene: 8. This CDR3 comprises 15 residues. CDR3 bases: TGTGCCAGCAGTGCTACGACAGGGTATAATCAGCCCCAGCATTTT. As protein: CASSATTGYNQPQHF.

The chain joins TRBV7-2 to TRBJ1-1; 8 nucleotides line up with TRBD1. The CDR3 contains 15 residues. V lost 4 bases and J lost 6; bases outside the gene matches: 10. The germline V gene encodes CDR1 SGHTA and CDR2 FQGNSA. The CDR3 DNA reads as TGTGCCAGCAGCTCACAGGGGGGCTCCTATTCTGAAGCTTTCTTT. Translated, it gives CASSSQGGSYSEAFF. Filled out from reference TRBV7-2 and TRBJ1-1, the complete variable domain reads GAGVSQSPSNKVTEKGKDVELRCDPISGHTALYWYRQSLGQGLEFLIYFQGNSAPDKSGLPSDRFSAERTGGSVSTLTIQRTQQEDSAVYLCASSSQGGSYSEAFFGQGTRLTVV.

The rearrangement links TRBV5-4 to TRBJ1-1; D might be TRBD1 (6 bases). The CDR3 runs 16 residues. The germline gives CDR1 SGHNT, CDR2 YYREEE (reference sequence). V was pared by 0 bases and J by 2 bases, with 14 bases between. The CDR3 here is CASSLGVRDTNTEAFF. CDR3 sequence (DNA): TGTGCCAGCAGCTTGGGGGTTCGGGACACAAACACTGAAGCTTTCTTT.

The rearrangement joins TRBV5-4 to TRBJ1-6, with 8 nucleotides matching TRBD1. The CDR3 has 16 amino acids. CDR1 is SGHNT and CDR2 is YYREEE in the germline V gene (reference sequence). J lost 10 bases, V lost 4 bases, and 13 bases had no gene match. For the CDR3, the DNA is TGTGCCAGCAGCCCAAAGCGGACAGGGCAGGGATCACCCCTCCACTTT. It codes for CASSPKRTGQGSPLHF.